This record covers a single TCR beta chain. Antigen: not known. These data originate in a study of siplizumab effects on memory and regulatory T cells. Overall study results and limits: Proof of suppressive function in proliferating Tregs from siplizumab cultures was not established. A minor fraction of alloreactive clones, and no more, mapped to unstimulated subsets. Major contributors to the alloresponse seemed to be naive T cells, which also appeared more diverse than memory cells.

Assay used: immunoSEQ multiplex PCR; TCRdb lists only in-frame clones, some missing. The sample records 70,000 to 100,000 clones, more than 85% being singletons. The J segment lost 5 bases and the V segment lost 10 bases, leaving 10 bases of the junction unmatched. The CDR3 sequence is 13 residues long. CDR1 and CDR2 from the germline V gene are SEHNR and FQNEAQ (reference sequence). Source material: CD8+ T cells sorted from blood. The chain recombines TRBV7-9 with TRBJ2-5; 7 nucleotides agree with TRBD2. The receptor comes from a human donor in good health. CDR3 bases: TGTGCCACCAAGCGGGACTCCCAGGAGACCCAGTACTTC. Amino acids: CATKRDSQETQYF.